Listed here are 12 T cell receptor beta chains from one sample, sequenced in a study of long-term antiretroviral therapy in people with HIV (dated by TCRdb to the early 2020s). The immunoSEQ hsTCRB v3.0 assay was used at survey level resolution to sequence the TRB variable region. The table comes from immuneACCESS by way of TCRdb, which keeps in-frame sequences with V and J called. Part of the clones is missing from these tables; in studies checked, under half for an unresolved V gene and the rest for unknown reasons. Recorded for this sample are over 25,000 clones; around 97% of them occurred a single time. 1.9% of the sample belongs to the ten largest clones. Here the sequenced sample was unsorted PBMCs, taken 7.6 years after starting antiretroviral therapy. The receptors were sampled from a man between 25 and 39 years old with HIV.

About this clone: At one end the junction does not follow the germline gene, possibly because of a read error. CDR3 in amino acids: CASSEGLAGARETQYF. The CDR3 bases are TGTGCTAGCAGCGAGGGACTAGCGGGAGCACGGGAGACCCAGTACTTC. The chain joins TRBV7-7 to TRBJ2-5, with 14 bases identical to TRBD2. This CDR3 is built from 16 residues. The germline V gene encodes CDR1 SSHAT and CDR2 FNYEAQ (reference sequence). Full variable domain (outside the CDR3, taken from reference TRBV7-7 and TRBJ2-5): GAGVSQSPRYKVTKRGQDVTLRCDPISSHATLYWYQQALGQGPEFLTYFNYEAQPDKSGLPSDRFSAERPEGSISTLTIQRTEQRDSAMYRCASSEGLAGARETQYFGPGTRLLVL.

This clone was recorded only once. V is TRBV30 and J is TRBJ2-1; tentatively, D is TRBD2 (5 bases). This CDR3 has 14 amino acids. Per germline, CDR1 GTSNPN and CDR2 SVGIG (reference sequence). V gave up 2 bases and J gave up 7 bases, with 15 bases separating them. The CDR3, as DNA: TGTGCCTGGAGTCCCCGCGGGTCGGGGAATGAGCAGTTCTTC. It encodes CAWSPRGSGNEQFF.

This clone has a single count. This chain joins TRBV13 and TRBJ2-3; the D is unclear. CDR1 PRHDT and CDR2 FYEKMQ come from the germline V gene (reference sequence). This CDR3 has 14 amino acids. V was cut by 1 base and J by 8 bases, with 13 bases left in between. The CDR3 here is CASSLAGRVGTQYF. The CDR3, as DNA: TGTGCCAGCAGCTTAGCGGGTCGCGTGGGTACGCAGTATTTT.

The gene calls are TRBV7-2 and TRBJ2-5; 10 bases match TRBD2. Looked up from germline, CDR1 is SGHTA and CDR2 is FQGNSA. There are 15 residues in the CDR3. Losses at the gene ends were 5 bases for V and 4 bases for J; bases not matched to a gene: 7. This chain's CDR3 is CASSTPGLARETQYF. CDR3 DNA: TGTGCCAGCAGCACGCCGGGACTAGCGAGAGAGACCCAGTACTTC. The full variable domain, rest sourced from reference TRBV7-2 and TRBJ2-5, is GAGVSQSPSNKVTEKGKDVELRCDPISGHTALYWYRQSLGQGLEFLIYFQGNSAPDKSGLPSDRFSAERTGGSVSTLTIQRTQQEDSAVYLCASSTPGLARETQYFGPGTRLLVL.

The rearrangement links TRBV11-1 to TRBJ2-7; TRBD1 agrees at 7 bases. The CDR3 has 13 residues. V was pared by 5 bases and J by 2 bases, with 3 bases of the junction left unmatched. Germline values: CDR1 SGHAT, CDR2 FQDESV (reference sequence). The DNA of the CDR3 is TGTGCCAGCAGCCAAACAGGGGCCTACGAGCAGTACTTC. Its translation: CASSQTGAYEQYF. Complete variable domain (other parts from reference TRBV11-1 and TRBJ2-7): EAEVAQSPRYKITEKSQAVAFWCDPISGHATLYWYRQILGQGPELLVQFQDESVVDDSQLPKDRFSAERLKGVDSTLKIQPAELGDSAMYLCASSQTGAYEQYFGPGTRLTVT.

The chain employs TRBV6-5 and TRBJ2-5, with 9 bases aligning to TRBD2. CDR1 and CDR2 (germline): MNHEY, SVGAGI. The CDR3 is made up of 13 amino acids. The ends lost 6 bases at V and 4 bases at J; junction bases unmatched: 3. CDR3 bases: TGTGCCAGCAGCGTACTAGCGGGAGAGACCCAGTACTTC. This gives the protein CASSVLAGETQYF.

This clone was recorded once. This chain connects TRBV5-6 to TRBJ2-7; no definite D call. Germline assignment: CDR1 SGHDT and CDR2 YYEEEE. With 0 bases removed from V and 4 bases from J, the gap between germline ends came to 11 bases. This CDR3 comprises 14 residues. Here the CDR3 reads CASSLEASEYEQYF. The CDR3, as DNA: TGTGCCAGCAGCTTGGAAGCGTCGGAATACGAGCAGTACTTC. The variable domain in full, with the rest retrieved from reference TRBV5-6 and TRBJ2-7, is DAGVTQSPTHLIKTRGQQVTLRCSPKSGHDTVSWYQQALGQGPQFIFQYYEEEERQRGNFPDRFSGHQFPNYSSELNVNALLLGDSALYLCASSLEASEYEQYFGPGTRLTVT.

The chain has TRBV28 and TRBJ1-2; TRBD1 matches at 8 bases. The germline CDR1 and CDR2 sequences are MDHEN and SYDVKM. The V and J ends lost 5 bases and 7 bases, in that order; junction bases with no gene match: 6. The CDR3 extends over 13 amino acids. CDR3 region: CASSRQGWAGYTF. The CDR3 coding sequence is TGTGCCAGCAGTCGACAGGGGTGGGCTGGCTACACCTTC.

This sequence joins TRBV6-6 and TRBJ1-2; no clear D gene. Trimming pared 4 bases from V and 7 bases from J, leaving 10 bases between. CDR3 length: 12 residues. Germline CDR1 is MNHNY and CDR2 is SVGAGI (reference sequence). The CDR3 sequence: CASSSLRVGYTF. In nucleotides, the CDR3 is TGTGCCAGCAGTTCCCTTCGGGTTGGCTACACCTTC.

The chain has TRBV19 and TRBJ2-7; D may be TRBD1 (5 bases). Germline V gene data show CDR1 as LNHDA and CDR2 as SQIVND (reference sequence). Trimming removed 4 bases at V and 3 bases at J, with 25 bases between. The CDR3 extends over 18 amino acids. This CDR3 is CASSKGVSRVRTSYEQYF. In DNA, the CDR3 is TGTGCCAGTAGTAAGGGTGTCTCCAGGGTTAGGACAAGCTACGAGCAGTACTTC.

The V call is TRBV23-1, the J call TRBJ2-2; the D gene is possibly TRBD1 (6 bases). TRBV23-1 is reported as an ORF; its role is uncertain. V gave up 10 bases and J gave up 2 bases, with 11 bases separating them. The CDR3 totals 13 residues. CDR3 DNA sequence: TGCGCCAACGTCAGGGGCAACACCGGGGAGCTGTTTTTT. Translation: CANVRGNTGELFF.

A single count supports this clone. The chain links TRBV29-1 to TRBJ2-6; D uncertain. CDR3 length equals 14 residues. The ends were cut back, 3 bases at V and 2 bases at J, with 8 bases in the middle. From germline, CDR1 is SQVTM and CDR2 ANQGSEA. CDR3 in DNA: TGCAGCGTTGATGATGGGGCTGGGGCCAACGTCCTGACTTTC. Protein sequence: CSVDDGAGANVLTF.